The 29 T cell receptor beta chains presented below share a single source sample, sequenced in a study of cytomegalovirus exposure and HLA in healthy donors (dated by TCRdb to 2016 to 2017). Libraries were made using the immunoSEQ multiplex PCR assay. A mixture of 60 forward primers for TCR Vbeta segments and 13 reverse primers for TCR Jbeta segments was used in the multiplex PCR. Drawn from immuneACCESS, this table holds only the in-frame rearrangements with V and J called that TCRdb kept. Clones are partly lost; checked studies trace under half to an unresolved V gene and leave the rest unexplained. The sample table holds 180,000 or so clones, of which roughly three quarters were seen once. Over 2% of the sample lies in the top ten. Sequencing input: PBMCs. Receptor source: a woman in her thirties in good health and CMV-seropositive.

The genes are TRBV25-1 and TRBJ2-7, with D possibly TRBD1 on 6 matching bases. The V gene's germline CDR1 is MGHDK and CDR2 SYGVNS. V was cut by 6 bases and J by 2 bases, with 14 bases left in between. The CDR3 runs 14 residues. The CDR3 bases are TGTGCCAGCAGCATGACAGGTTTCCCCTACGAGCAGTACTTC. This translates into CASSMTGFPYEQYF.

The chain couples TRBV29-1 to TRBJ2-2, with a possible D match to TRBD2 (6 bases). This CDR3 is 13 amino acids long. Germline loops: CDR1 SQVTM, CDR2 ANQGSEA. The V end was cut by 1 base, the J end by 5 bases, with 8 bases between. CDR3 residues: CSVEAGGTGELFF. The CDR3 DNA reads TGCAGCGTTGAAGCCGGAGGGACCGGGGAGCTGTTTTTT.

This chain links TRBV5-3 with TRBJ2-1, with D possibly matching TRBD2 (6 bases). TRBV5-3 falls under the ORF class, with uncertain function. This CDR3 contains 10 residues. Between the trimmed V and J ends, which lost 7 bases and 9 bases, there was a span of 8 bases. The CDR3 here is CARAGSEQFF. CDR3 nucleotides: TGTGCCAGAGCGGGGAGTGAGCAGTTCTTC.

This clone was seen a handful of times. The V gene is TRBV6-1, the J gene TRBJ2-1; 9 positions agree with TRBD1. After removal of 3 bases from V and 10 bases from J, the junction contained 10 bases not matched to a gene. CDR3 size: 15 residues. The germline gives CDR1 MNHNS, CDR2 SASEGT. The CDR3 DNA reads TGTGCCAGCAGTGAGGTCCCGGGACAGGGTTTAGAGCAGTTCTTC. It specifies CASSEVPGQGLEQFF.

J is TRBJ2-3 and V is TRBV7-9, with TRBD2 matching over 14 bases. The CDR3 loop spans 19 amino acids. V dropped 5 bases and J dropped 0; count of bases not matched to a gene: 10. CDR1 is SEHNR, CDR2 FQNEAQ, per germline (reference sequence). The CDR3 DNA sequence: TGTGCCAGCAGCAGACGGACTAGCGGGGGGTTTTCTAGCACAGATACGCAGTATTTT. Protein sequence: CASSRRTSGGFSSTDTQYF.

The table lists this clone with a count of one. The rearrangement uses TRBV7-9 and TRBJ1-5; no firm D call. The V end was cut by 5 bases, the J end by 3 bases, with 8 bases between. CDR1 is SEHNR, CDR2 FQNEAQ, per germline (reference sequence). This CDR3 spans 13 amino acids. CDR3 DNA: TGTGCCAGCAGCGGGCCTAACAATCAGCCCCAGCATTTT. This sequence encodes CASSGPNNQPQHF.

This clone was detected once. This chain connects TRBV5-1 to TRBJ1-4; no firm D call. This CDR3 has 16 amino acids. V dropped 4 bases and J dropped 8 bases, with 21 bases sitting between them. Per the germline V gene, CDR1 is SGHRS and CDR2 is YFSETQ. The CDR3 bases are TGCGCCAGCAGCCTTGAGGGTTGGGGTTCCGACGAAAAACTGTTTTTT. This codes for CASSLEGWGSDEKLFF.

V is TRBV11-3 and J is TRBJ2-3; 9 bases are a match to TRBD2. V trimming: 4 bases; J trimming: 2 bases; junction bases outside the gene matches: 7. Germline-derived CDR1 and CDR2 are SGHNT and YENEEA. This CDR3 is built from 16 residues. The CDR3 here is CASSSERGVTTDTQYF. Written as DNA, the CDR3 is TGTGCCAGCAGCTCCGAGCGGGGGGTAACCACAGATACGCAGTATTTT. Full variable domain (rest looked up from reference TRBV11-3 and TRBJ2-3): EAGVVQSPRYKIIEKKQPVAFWCNPISGHNTLYWYLQNLGQGPELLIRYENEEAVDDSQLPKDRFSAERLKGVDSTLKIQPAELGDSAVYLCASSSERGVTTDTQYFGPGTRLTVL.

DNA of the CDR3: TGTGCCAGCAGCTTGGGGGGCGGGACTAGACTGTACGAGCAGTACTTC. Translating it yields CASSLGGGTRLYEQYF. This chain uses TRBV5-5 with TRBJ2-7; 8 bases line up with TRBD2. V shed 0 bases and J 4 bases; nucleotides not matched to a gene: 9. The CDR3 consists of 16 residues. Germline CDR1 and CDR2: SGHKS and YYEKEE (reference sequence).

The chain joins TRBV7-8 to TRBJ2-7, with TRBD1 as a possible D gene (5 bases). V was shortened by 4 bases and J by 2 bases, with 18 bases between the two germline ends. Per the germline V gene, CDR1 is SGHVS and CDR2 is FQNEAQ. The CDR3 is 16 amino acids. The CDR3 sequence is CASSSPARANPYEQYF. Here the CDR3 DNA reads TGTGCCAGCAGCTCCCCCGCCAGGGCTAACCCCTACGAGCAGTACTTC.

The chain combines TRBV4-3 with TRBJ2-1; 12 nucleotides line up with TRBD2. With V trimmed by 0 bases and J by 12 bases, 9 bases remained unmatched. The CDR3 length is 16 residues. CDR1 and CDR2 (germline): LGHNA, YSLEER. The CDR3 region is CASSQDPWLAGGVQFF. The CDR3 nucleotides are TGCGCCAGCAGCCAAGACCCCTGGCTAGCGGGGGGGGTGCAGTTCTTC.

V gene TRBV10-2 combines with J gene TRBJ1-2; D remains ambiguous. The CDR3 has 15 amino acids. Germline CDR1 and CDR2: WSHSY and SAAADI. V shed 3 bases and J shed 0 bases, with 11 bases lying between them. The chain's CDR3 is CASSDTEPANYGYTF. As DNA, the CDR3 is TGCGCCAGCAGTGATACGGAGCCTGCTAACTATGGCTACACCTTC.

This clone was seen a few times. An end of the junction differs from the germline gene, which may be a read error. In DNA, the CDR3 is TGTGCCAGCAGTTTCGGGGGTCGGGAGGCCCTAAACTTC. This codes for CASSFGGREALNF. V usage is TRBV28 and J usage is TRBJ2-5, with TRBD2 matching over 7 bases. The germline V gene encodes CDR1 MDHEN and CDR2 SYDVKM. The CDR3 is 13 amino acids.

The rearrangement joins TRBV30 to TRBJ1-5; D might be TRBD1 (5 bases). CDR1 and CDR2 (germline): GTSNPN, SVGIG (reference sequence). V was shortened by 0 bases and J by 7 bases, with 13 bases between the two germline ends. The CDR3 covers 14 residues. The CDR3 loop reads CAWSVDRYGQPQHF. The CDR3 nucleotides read TGTGCCTGGAGTGTAGACAGATATGGCCAGCCCCAGCATTTT.

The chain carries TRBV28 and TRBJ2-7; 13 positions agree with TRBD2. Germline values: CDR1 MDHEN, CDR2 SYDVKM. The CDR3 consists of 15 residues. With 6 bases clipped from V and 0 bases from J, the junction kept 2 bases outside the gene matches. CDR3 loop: CASRGLAGASYEQYF. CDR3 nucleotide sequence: TGTGCCAGCAGAGGACTAGCGGGGGCCTCCTACGAGCAGTACTTC.

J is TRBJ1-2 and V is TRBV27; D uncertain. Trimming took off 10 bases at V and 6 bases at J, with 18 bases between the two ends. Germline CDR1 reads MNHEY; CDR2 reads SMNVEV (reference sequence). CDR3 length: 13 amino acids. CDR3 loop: CATQPSGSDGYTF. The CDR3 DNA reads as TGTGCCACCCAACCGAGCGGTAGTGATGGCTACACCTTC.

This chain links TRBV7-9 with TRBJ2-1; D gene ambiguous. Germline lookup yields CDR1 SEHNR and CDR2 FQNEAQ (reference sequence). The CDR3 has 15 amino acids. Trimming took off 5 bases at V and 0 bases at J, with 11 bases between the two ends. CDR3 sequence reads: CASSQVPSSYNEQFF. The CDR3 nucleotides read TGTGCCAGCAGCCAAGTGCCTAGCTCCTACAATGAGCAGTTCTTC.

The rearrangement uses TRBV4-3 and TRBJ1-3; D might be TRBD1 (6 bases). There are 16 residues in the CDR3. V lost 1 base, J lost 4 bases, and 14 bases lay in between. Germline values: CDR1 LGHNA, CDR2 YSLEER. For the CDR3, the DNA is TGCGCCAGCAGCCAAGCAACAGGGAGTGCGGGAAACACCATATATTTT. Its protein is CASSQATGSAGNTIYF.

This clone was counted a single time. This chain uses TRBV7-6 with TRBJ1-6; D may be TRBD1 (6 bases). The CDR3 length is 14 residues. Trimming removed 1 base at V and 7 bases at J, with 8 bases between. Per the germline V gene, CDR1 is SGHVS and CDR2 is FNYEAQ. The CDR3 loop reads CASSLGQENSPLHF. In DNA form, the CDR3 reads TGTGCCAGCAGCTTAGGACAGGAAAATTCACCCCTCCACTTT. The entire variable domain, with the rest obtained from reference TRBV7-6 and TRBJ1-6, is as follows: GAGVSQSPRYKVTKRGQDVALRCDPISGHVSLYWYRQALGQGPEFLTYFNYEAQQDKSGLPNDRFSAERPEGSISTLTIQRTEQRDSAMYRCASSLGQENSPLHFGNGTRLTVT.

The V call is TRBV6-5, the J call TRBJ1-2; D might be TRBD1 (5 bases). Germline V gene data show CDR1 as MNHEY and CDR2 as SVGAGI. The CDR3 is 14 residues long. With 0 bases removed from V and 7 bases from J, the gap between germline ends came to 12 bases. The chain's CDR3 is CASSYSQGATGYTF. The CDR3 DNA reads TGTGCCAGCAGTTACTCGCAGGGTGCGACTGGCTACACCTTC.

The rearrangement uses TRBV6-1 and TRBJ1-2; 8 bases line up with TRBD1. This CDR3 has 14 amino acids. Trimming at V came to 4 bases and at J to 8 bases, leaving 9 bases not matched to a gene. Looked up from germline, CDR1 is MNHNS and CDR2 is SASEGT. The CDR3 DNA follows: TGTGCCAGCAGTGTCGGACAGGGCGATGGGGGCTACACCTTC. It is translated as CASSVGQGDGGYTF.

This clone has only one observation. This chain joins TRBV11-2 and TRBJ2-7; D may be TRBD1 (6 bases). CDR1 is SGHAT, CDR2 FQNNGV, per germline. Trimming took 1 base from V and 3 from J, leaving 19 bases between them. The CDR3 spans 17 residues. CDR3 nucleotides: TGTGCCAGCAGCTTAGTTGGGTTGGGACACACTATCTACGAGCAGTACTTC. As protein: CASSLVGLGHTIYEQYF.

The CDR3 bases are TGTGCCAGCAGCGGCAGGGGTTGGTCCTACGAGCAGTACTTC. Translated: CASSGRGWSYEQYF. The gene calls are TRBV11-2 and TRBJ2-7; weak D call: TRBD1 (6 bases). The CDR3 runs to 14 residues. Germline CDR1 and CDR2: SGHAT and FQNNGV. Trimming took 5 bases from V and 1 from J, leaving 12 bases between them.

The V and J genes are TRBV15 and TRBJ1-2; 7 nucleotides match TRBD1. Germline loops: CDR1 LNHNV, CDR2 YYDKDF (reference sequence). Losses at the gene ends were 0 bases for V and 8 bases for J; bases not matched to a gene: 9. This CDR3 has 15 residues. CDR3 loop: CATSRDRGRGSGYTF. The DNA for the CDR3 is TGTGCCACCAGCAGAGATAGGGGCAGGGGGAGCGGCTACACCTTC.

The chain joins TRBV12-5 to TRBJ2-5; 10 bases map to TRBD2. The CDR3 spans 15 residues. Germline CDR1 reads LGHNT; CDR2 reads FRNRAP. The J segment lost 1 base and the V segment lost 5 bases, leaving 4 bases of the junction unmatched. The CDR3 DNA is TGTGCTAGTGGTCCTAGCGGGGGTGCCCAAGAGACCCAGTACTTC. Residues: CASGPSGGAQETQYF.

The CDR3 is CASSQGNRVETQYF. DNA for the CDR3: TGTGCCAGCAGCCAAGGGAACAGGGTAGAGACCCAGTACTTC. This chain uses TRBV4-2 with TRBJ2-5; maybe TRBD1 (6 bases). Germline values: CDR1 LGHNA, CDR2 YNFKEQ. The CDR3 length is 14 residues. Trimming removed 1 base at V and 4 bases at J, with 10 bases between.

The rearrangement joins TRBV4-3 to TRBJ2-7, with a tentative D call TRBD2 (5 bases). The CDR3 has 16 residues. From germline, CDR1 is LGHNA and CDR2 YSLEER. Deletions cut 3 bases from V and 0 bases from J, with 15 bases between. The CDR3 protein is CASSHARGRTSYEQYF. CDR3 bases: TGCGCCAGCAGCCACGCGCGCGGGCGAACCTCCTACGAGCAGTACTTC.

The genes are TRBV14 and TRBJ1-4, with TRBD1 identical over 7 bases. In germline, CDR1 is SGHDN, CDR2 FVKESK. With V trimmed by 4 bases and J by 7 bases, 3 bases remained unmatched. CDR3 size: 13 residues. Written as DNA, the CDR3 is TGTGCCAGCAGCCCCGGGACAGCTGAAAAACTGTTTTTT. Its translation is CASSPGTAEKLFF.

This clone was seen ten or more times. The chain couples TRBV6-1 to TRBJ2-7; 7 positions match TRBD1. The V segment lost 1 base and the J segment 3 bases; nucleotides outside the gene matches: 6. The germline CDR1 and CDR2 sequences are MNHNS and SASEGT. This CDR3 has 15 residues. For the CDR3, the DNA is TGTGCCAGCAGTGAAGAGGGCGCAGGGGGCTACGAGCAGTACTTC. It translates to CASSEEGAGGYEQYF.